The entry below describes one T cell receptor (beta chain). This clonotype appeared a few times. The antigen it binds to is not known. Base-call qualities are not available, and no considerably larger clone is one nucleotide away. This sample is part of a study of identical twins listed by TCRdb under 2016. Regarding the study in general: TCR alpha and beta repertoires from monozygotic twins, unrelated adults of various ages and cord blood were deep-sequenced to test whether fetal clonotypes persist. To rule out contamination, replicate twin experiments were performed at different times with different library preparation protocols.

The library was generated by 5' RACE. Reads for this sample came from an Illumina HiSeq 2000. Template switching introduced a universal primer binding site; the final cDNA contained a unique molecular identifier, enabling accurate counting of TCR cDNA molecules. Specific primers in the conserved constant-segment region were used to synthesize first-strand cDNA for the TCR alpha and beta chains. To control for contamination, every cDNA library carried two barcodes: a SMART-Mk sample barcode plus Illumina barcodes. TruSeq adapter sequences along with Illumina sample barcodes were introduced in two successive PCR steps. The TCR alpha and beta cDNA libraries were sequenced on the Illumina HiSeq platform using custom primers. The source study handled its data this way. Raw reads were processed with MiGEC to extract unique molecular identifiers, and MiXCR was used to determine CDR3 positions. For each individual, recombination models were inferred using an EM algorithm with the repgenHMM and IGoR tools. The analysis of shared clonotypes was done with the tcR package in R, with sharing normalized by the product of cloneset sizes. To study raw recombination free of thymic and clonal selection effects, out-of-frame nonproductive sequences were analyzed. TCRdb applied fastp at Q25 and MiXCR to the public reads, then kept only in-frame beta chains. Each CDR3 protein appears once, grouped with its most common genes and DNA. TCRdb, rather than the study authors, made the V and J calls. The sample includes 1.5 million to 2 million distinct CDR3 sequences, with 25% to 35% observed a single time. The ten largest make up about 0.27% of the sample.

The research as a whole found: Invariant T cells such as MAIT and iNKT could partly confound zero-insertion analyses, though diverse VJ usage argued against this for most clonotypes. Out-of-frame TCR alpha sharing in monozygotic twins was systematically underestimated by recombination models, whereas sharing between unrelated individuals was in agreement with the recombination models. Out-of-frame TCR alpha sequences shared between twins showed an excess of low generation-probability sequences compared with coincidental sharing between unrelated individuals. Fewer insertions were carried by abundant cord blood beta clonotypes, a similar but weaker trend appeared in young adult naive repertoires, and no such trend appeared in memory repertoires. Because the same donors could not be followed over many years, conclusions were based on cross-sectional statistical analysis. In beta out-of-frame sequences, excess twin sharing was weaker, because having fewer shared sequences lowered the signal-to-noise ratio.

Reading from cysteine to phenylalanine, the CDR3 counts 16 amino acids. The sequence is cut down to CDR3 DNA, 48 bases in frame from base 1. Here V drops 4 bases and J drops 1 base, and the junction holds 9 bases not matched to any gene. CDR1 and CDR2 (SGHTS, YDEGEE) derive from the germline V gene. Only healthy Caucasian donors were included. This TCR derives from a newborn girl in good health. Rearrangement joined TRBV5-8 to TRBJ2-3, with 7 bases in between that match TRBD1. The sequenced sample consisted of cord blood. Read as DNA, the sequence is TGTGCCAGCAGCCTTCGGACAGGAACACGCACAGATACGCAGTATTTT. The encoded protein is CASSLRTGTRTDTQYF. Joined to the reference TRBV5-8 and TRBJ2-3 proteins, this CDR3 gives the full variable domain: EAGVTQSPTHLIKTRGQQATLRCSPISGHTSVYWYQQALGLGLQFLLWYDEGEERNRGNFPPRFSGRQFPNYSSELNVNALELEDSALYLCASSLRTGTRTDTQYFGPGTRLTVL.